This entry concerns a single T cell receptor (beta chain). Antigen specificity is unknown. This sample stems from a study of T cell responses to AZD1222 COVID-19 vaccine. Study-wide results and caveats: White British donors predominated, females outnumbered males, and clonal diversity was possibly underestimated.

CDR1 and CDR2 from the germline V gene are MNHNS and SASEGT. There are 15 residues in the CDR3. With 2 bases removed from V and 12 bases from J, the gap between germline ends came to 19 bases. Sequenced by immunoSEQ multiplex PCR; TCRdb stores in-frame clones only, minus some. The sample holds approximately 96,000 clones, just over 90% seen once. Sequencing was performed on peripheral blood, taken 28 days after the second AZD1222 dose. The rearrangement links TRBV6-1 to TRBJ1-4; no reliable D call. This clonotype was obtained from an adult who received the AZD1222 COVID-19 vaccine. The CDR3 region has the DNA TGTGCCAGCAGTGAATCACCGGCCCAGTATGAGGAACTGTTTTTT. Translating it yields CASSESPAQYEELFF.